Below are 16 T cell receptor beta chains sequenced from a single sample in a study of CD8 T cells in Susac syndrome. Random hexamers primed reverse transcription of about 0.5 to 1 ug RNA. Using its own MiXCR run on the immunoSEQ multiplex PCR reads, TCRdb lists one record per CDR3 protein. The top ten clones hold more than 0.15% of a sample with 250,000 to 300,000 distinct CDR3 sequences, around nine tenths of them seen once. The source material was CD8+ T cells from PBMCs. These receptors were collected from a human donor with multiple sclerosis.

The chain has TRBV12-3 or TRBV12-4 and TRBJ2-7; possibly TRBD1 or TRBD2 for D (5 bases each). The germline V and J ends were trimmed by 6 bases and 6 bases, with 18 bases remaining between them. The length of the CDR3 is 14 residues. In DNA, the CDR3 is TGTGCCAGCAGCCATGCCGGGGCCGCCGGCGAGCAGTACTTC. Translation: CASSHAGAAGEQYF.

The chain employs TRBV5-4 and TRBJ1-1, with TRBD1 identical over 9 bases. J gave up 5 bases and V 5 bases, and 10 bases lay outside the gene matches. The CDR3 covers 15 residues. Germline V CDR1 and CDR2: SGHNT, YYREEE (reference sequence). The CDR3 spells CASRATGGLDTEAFF. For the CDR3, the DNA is TGTGCCAGCAGGGCAACAGGGGGCTTGGATACTGAAGCTTTCTTT.

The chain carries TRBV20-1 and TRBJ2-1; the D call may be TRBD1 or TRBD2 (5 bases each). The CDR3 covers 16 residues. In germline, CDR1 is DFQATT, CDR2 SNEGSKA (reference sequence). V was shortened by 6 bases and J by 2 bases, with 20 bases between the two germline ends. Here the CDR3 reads CSAPIFVGVPYNEQFF. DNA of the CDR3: TGCAGTGCCCCTATTTTCGTGGGGGTCCCCTACAATGAGCAGTTCTTC.

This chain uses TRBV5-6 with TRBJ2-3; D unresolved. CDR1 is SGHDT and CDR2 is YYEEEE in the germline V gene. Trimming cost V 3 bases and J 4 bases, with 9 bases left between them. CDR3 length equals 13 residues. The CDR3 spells CASSYGYPDTQYF. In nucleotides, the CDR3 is TGTGCCAGCAGCTACGGATATCCAGATACGCAGTATTTT.

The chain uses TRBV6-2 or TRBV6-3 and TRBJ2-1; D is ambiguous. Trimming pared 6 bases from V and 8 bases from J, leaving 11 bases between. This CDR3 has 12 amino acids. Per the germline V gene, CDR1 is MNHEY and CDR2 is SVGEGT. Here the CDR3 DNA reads TGTGCCAGCAGCAACGACTTACATGAGCAGTTCTTC. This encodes CASSNDLHEQFF.

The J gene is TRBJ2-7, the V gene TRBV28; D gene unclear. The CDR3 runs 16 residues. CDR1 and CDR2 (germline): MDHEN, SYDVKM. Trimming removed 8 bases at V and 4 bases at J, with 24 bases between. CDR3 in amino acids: CASRTLRTHPFYEQYF. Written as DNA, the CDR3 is TGTGCCAGCCGAACTCTCCGAACTCACCCTTTTTACGAGCAGTACTTC.

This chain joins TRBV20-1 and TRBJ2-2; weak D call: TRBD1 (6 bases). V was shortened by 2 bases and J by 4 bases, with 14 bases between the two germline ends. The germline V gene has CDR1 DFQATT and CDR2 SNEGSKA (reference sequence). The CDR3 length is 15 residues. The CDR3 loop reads CSARTDLGGTGELFF. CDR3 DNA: TGCAGTGCTAGAACCGATCTAGGGGGCACCGGGGAGCTGTTTTTT.

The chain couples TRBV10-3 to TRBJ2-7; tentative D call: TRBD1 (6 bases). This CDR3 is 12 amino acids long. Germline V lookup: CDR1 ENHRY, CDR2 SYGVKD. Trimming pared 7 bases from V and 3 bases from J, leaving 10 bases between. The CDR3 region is CAIMGQNYEQYF. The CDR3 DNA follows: TGTGCCATCATGGGACAAAACTACGAGCAGTACTTC.

DNA of the CDR3: TGCGCCAGCAGCCGGGTGGGAAATGAGCAGTTCTTC. Translation gives CASSRVGNEQFF. The V and J genes are TRBV5-1 and TRBJ2-1, with D uncertain. From germline, CDR1 is SGHRS and CDR2 YFSETQ. Trimming removed 4 bases from V and 7 bases from J, with 9 bases in between. This CDR3 has 12 amino acids.

The CDR3 bases are TGTGCCAGCAGTGATCCACGGGATAATTCACCCCTCCACTTT. Translated, it gives CASSDPRDNSPLHF. The chain joins TRBV25-1 to TRBJ1-6, with no clear D. From germline, CDR1 is MGHDK and CDR2 SYGVNS. The length of the CDR3 is 14 residues. Trimming removed 3 bases at V and 5 bases at J, with 8 bases between.

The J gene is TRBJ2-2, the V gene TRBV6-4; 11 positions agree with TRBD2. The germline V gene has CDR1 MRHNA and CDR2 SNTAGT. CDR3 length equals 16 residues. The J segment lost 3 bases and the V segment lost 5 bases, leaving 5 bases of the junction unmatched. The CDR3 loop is CASSPTSGGDTGELFF. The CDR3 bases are TGTGCCAGCAGTCCTACTAGCGGGGGCGACACCGGGGAGCTGTTTTTT.

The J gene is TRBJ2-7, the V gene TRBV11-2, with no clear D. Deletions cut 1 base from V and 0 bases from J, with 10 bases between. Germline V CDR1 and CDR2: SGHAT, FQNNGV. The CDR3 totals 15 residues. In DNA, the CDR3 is TGTGCCAGCAGCTTAGGGAGCGAAGCCTCCTACGAGCAGTACTTC. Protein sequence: CASSLGSEASYEQYF.

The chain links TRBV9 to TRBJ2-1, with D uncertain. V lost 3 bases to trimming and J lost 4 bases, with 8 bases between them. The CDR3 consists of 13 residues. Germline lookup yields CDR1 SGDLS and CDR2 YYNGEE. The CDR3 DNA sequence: TGTGCCAGCAGCGCCTGGGGATACAATGAGCAGTTCTTC. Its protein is CASSAWGYNEQFF.

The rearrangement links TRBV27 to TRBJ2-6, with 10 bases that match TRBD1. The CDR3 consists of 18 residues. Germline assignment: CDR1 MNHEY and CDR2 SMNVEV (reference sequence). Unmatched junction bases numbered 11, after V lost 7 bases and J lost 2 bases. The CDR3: CASTPGPGTGAGANVLTF. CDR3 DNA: TGTGCCAGCACCCCGGGTCCCGGGACAGGGGCTGGGGCCAACGTCCTGACTTTC.

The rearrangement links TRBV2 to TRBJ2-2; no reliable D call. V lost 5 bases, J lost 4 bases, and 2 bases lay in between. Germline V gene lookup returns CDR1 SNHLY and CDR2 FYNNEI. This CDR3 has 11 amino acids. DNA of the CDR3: TGTGCCAGCAGTCGCACCGGGGAGCTGTTTTTT. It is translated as CASSRTGELFF. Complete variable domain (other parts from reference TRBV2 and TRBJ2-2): EPEVTQTPSHQVTQMGQEVILRCVPISNHLYFYWYRQILGQKVEFLVSFYNNEISEKSEIFDDQFSVERPDGSNFTLKIRSTKLEDSAMYFCASSRTGELFFGEGSRLTVL.

The CDR3 protein is CASSRTDQDPYEQYF. The CDR3 DNA follows: TGTGCCAGCAGCCGCACGGACCAGGACCCCTACGAGCAGTACTTC. The rearrangement uses TRBV7-6 and TRBJ2-7; D is uncertain. Per the germline V gene, CDR1 is SGHVS and CDR2 is FNYEAQ. CDR3 size: 15 residues. The V end was cut by 5 bases, the J end by 2 bases, with 16 bases between.